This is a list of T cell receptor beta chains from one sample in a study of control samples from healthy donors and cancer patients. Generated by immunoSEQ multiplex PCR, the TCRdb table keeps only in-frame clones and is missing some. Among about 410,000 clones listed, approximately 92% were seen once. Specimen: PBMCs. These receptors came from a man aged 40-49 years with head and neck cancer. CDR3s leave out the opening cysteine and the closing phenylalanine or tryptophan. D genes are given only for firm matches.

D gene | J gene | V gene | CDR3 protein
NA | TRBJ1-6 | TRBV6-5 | ASSYLTGQSPLH
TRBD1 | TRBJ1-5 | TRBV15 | ATSRVAGGNQPQH
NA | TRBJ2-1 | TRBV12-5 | ASGGLGTSTYNEQF
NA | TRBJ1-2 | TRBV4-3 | ASSQERDGYGYT
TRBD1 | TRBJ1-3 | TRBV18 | ASSPLQGTNSGNTIY
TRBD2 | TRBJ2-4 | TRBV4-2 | ASSQVSSGDLLAKNIQY
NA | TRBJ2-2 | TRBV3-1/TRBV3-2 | ASSQALNTGELF
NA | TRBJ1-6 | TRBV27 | ASSLLSRGVASPLH
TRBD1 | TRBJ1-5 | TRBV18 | ASSLGQGGNQPQH
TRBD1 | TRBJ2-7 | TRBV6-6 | ASSYYDRGKVEQY
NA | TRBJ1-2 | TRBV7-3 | ASSPSPGYGYT
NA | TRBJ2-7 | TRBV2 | ASSETLFYEQY
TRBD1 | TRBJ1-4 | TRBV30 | AWSPGTGEGEKLF
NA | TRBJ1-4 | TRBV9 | ASSETGTNEKLF
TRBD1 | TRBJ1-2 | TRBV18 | ASSPTGEGDYGYT
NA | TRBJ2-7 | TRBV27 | ASSFSGSYEQY
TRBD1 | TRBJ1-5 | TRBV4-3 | ASSQDSFGDRGNQPQH
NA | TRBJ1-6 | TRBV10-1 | ASSENVDSPLH
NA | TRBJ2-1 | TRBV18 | ASSPPTADYNEQF
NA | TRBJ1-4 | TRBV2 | ASIPDLLRNEKLF
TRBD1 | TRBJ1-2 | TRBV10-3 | AISGGVIGQGEEGYT